Each of the 32 T cell receptor beta chains below was sequenced from the same sample in a study of CD8 T cells in Susac syndrome. Random-hexamer reverse transcription was applied to roughly 0.5 to 1 ug RNA. From the immunoSEQ multiplex PCR reads, TCRdb called clonotypes with MiXCR, one entry per CDR3 protein. Among 200,000 or so distinct CDR3 sequences listed, 90% to 96% were seen once. The sequenced material came from CD4+ T cells from PBMCs. The receptors stem from a human donor with multiple sclerosis.

This chain links TRBV6-2 or TRBV6-3 with TRBJ2-1, with TRBD2 matching over 11 bases. The germline gives CDR1 MNHEY, CDR2 SVGEGT. The CDR3 contains 16 residues. The V and J ends lost 4 bases and 5 bases, in that order; junction bases with no gene match: 7. In nucleotides, the CDR3 is TGTGCCAGCAGTTCCTTTGGGACTAGCGGTAACAATGAGCAGTTCTTC. Its translation: CASSSFGTSGNNEQFF.

V is TRBV7-9 and J is TRBJ1-6; 7 nucleotides align to TRBD1. The CDR3 loop spans 13 amino acids. Trimming removed 5 bases from V and 8 bases from J; junction bases left unmatched: 3. CDR1 is SEHNR and CDR2 is FQNEAQ in the germline V gene (reference sequence). DNA for the CDR3: TGTGCCAGCAGCCGCGGGACAGATTCACCCCTCCACTTT. Translated, it gives CASSRGTDSPLHF.

The rearrangement joins TRBV29-1 to TRBJ1-2, with 9 nucleotides matching TRBD1. Trimming cost V 3 bases and J 7 bases; bases outside gene matches: 9. Germline CDR1 and CDR2: SQVTM and ANQGSEA. This CDR3 comprises 14 residues. The CDR3 DNA follows: TGCAGCGTTGAGCCAGCACAGGGGGCGGCTGGCTACACCTTC. This encodes CSVEPAQGAAGYTF.

The chain recombines TRBV5-1 with TRBJ2-7; D is ambiguous. With 0 bases removed from V and 2 bases from J, the gap between germline ends came to 6 bases. CDR3 size: 13 residues. The germline CDR1 and CDR2 sequences are SGHRS and YFSETQ. The CDR3 bases are TGCGCCAGCAGCTTGGGCCGAGCCTACGAGCAGTACTTC. Amino acids: CASSLGRAYEQYF. Full variable domain (outside the CDR3, taken from reference TRBV5-1 and TRBJ2-7): KAGVTQTPRYLIKTRGQQVTLSCSPISGHRSVSWYQQTPGQGLQFLFEYFSETQRNKGNFPGRFSGRQFSNSRSEMNVSTLELGDSALYLCASSLGRAYEQYFGPGTRLTVT.

The chain recombines TRBV3-1 with TRBJ1-5, with a possible D match to TRBD1 (6 bases). This CDR3 region has 14 residues. Germline assignment: CDR1 LGHDT and CDR2 YNNKEL (reference sequence). The V end was cut by 4 bases, the J end by 7 bases, with 14 bases between. The CDR3 DNA sequence: TGTGCCAGCAGCCTCTTGACAGGTGGGCAGCCCCAGCATTTT. It codes for CASSLLTGGQPQHF.

The rearrangement links TRBV7-3 to TRBJ2-7; D might be TRBD2 (7 bases). The V gene lost 2 bases and the J gene lost 10 bases, with 15 bases spanning the gap. This CDR3 is built from 13 residues. CDR1 is SGHTA and CDR2 is FQGTGA in the germline V gene. The CDR3 DNA reads TGTGCCAGCAGCTTATGGGGAGGGGGTCCTCAGTACTTC. Translation gives CASSLWGGGPQYF. Full variable domain (remainder filled in from reference TRBV7-3 and TRBJ2-7): GAGVSQTPSNKVTEKGKYVELRCDPISGHTALYWYRQSLGQGPEFLIYFQGTGAADDSGLPNDRFFAVRPEGSVSTLKIQRTERGDSAVYLCASSLWGGGPQYFGPGTRLTVT.

The rearrangement links TRBV7-9 to TRBJ2-7; D might be TRBD1 (5 bases). With 4 bases removed from V and 3 bases from J, the gap between germline ends came to 19 bases. Germline-derived CDR1 and CDR2 are SEHNR and FQNEAQ (reference sequence). The CDR3 length is 16 residues. The CDR3 nucleotides are TGTGCCAGCAGCTCCCAGGGTTACCCTGACCTCTACGAGCAGTACTTC. Protein sequence: CASSSQGYPDLYEQYF.

The gene calls are TRBV4-1 and TRBJ2-5; TRBD2 matches 9 bases. V shed 3 bases and J 5 bases; nucleotides not matched to a gene: 7. This CDR3 spans 15 amino acids. Germline CDR1 MGHRA, CDR2 YSYEKL. CDR3 in DNA: TGCGCCAGCAGCCAGGGGACTAGCACGTGGGAGACCCAGTACTTC. This sequence encodes CASSQGTSTWETQYF.

The rearrangement links TRBV19 to TRBJ2-1; the match to TRBD2 covers 9 bases. The CDR3 is 16 amino acids. CDR1 is LNHDA and CDR2 is SQIVND in the germline V gene (reference sequence). V lost 6 bases and J lost 7; bases outside the gene matches: 13. The CDR3 region has the DNA TGTGCCAGTAGCTTAAGAGCGGGGGGTACAGTGAATGAGCAGTTCTTC. Translating gives CASSLRAGGTVNEQFF.

The chain is built from TRBV6-5 and TRBJ1-6; the match to TRBD1 covers 9 bases. Germline assignment: CDR1 MNHEY and CDR2 SVGAGI. V gave up 5 bases and J gave up 6 bases; unmatched junction bases: 2. The CDR3 covers 14 residues. The CDR3 region has the DNA TGTGCCAGCAGTACGGACAGGGGTAATTCACCCCTCCACTTT. Translating it yields CASSTDRGNSPLHF.

The gene calls are TRBV28 and TRBJ2-2; TRBD1 matches 7 bases. Germline V gene sequence: CDR1 MDHEN, CDR2 SYDVKM. Losses at the gene ends were 5 bases for V and 5 bases for J; bases not matched to a gene: 11. CDR3 size: 16 residues. This CDR3 is CASSLLRQGKTGELFF. CDR3 sequence (DNA): TGTGCCAGCAGTCTTCTCAGACAGGGAAAGACCGGGGAGCTGTTTTTT.

This rearrangement joins TRBV5-1 to TRBJ1-2; tentatively, D is TRBD1 (5 bases). The CDR3 runs 15 residues. Trimming cost V 7 bases and J 4 bases, with 20 bases left between them. Germline loops: CDR1 SGHRS, CDR2 YFSETQ. CDR3 bases: TGCGCCAGCCTCCCGACAGTACCCGGAAGCTATGGCTACACCTTC. Translating gives CASLPTVPGSYGYTF. The whole variable domain, remainder taken from reference TRBV5-1 and TRBJ1-2, is KAGVTQTPRYLIKTRGQQVTLSCSPISGHRSVSWYQQTPGQGLQFLFEYFSETQRNKGNFPGRFSGRQFSNSRSEMNVSTLELGDSALYLCASLPTVPGSYGYTFGSGTRLTVV.

The CDR3 DNA follows: TGTGCCAGCAGCTCCTTGGACGGGAGTGGCTACACCTTC. It codes for CASSSLDGSGYTF. The chain links TRBV7-9 to TRBJ1-2; the D is unclear. The V end was cut by 4 bases, the J end by 7 bases, with 13 bases between. This CDR3 contains 13 residues. CDR1 SEHNR and CDR2 FQNEAQ come from the germline V gene (reference sequence).

This clonotype has a single count. This chain connects TRBV12-3 or TRBV12-4 to TRBJ1-3; D is unclear. The CDR3 runs 13 residues. Trimming shortened V by 6 bases and J by 0 bases, and 6 bases separated the two germline ends. This chain's CDR3 is CASREFSGNTIYF. The CDR3 DNA follows: TGTGCCAGCAGGGAGTTCTCTGGAAACACCATATATTTT.

The chain combines TRBV19 with TRBJ2-5; tentatively, D is TRBD1 or TRBD2 (6 bases each). The CDR3 sequence is 15 residues long. V was clipped by 3 bases and J by 1 base, with 12 bases between them. Germline V gene sequence: CDR1 LNHDA, CDR2 SQIVND (reference sequence). CDR3 amino acids: CASSIRGQPQETQYF. CDR3 coding DNA: TGTGCCAGTAGTATCCGGGGGCAGCCCCAAGAGACCCAGTACTTC.

The genes are TRBV20-1 and TRBJ1-6, with TRBD1 matching over 8 bases. CDR1 and CDR2 (germline): DFQATT, SNEGSKA (reference sequence). The CDR3 runs to 18 residues. V lost 6 bases and J lost 0; bases outside the gene matches: 13. The CDR3 sequence is CSAADRGRGSSYNSPLHF. Here the CDR3 DNA reads TGCAGTGCCGCCGACAGGGGTCGCGGTAGCTCCTATAATTCACCCCTCCACTTT.

The chain has TRBV9 and TRBJ2-1, with 15 nucleotides matching TRBD2. CDR3 length: 19 residues. Germline values: CDR1 SGDLS, CDR2 YYNGEE. V shed 4 bases and J 0 bases; nucleotides not matched to a gene: 8. The CDR3 region is CASSPRGTSGGSSYNEQFF. The CDR3 DNA follows: TGTGCCAGCAGCCCCCGGGGGACTAGCGGGGGGAGCTCCTACAATGAGCAGTTCTTC.

The J gene is TRBJ1-2, the V gene TRBV27, with D perhaps matching TRBD1 (5 bases). V was clipped by 3 bases and J by 7 bases, with 15 bases between them. Germline values: CDR1 MNHEY, CDR2 SMNVEV (reference sequence). The CDR3 length is 14 residues. CDR3 residues: CASSFGRVGFGYTF. In nucleotides, the CDR3 is TGTGCCAGCAGTTTCGGCAGGGTAGGGTTTGGCTACACCTTC.

CDR3 DNA sequence: TGCAGTGCTAGGGCACTTGACAGGGCGACGCAGTATTTT. As protein: CSARALDRATQYF. The J gene is TRBJ2-3, the V gene TRBV20-1, with 7 bases aligning to TRBD1. This CDR3 comprises 13 residues. Germline assignment: CDR1 DFQATT and CDR2 SNEGSKA (reference sequence). V shed 3 bases, J shed 9 bases, and the junction held 9 bases outside the gene matches.

V is TRBV30 and J is TRBJ2-3; a possible D gene is TRBD2 (6 bases). Trimming cost V 0 bases and J 2 bases, with 12 bases left between them. The CDR3 sequence is 15 residues long. Germline V CDR1 and CDR2: GTSNPN, SVGIG (reference sequence). Here the CDR3 reads CAWSVPAGITDTQYF. As DNA, the CDR3 is TGTGCCTGGAGTGTACCGGCGGGAATCACAGATACGCAGTATTTT.

The CDR3 bases are TGTGCCAGCAGTTACGGCCAGGGAAGGATACCGAACACTGAAGCTTTCTTT. Translating it yields CASSYGQGRIPNTEAFF. The rearrangement joins TRBV6-5 to TRBJ1-1; D may be TRBD1 (5 bases). CDR3 size: 17 residues. Germline CDR1 and CDR2: MNHEY and SVGAGI. V shed 2 bases and J shed 1 base, with 17 bases lying between them.

The table lists this clonotype with a count of one. This chain joins TRBV14 and TRBJ1-6; D unresolved. Germline CDR1 SGHDN, CDR2 FVKESK. There are 14 residues in the CDR3. Trimming took off 3 bases at V and 6 bases at J, with 9 bases between the two ends. CDR3: CASSQTRANSPLHF. The CDR3 DNA reads TGTGCCAGCAGCCAGACACGGGCTAATTCACCCCTCCACTTT.

The chain is built from TRBV11-1 and TRBJ1-1; D gene uncertain. The V gene lost 4 bases and the J gene lost 2 bases, with 8 bases spanning the gap. This CDR3 is 13 amino acids long. From germline, CDR1 is SGHAT and CDR2 FQDESV (reference sequence). The CDR3 coding sequence is TGTGCCAGCAGCTACGACCTAAACACTGAAGCTTTCTTT. Translating gives CASSYDLNTEAFF.

The chain has TRBV15 and TRBJ2-3; 11 bases line up with TRBD2. The length of the CDR3 is 17 residues. Germline V CDR1 and CDR2: LNHNV, YYDKDF (reference sequence). V was pared by 1 base and J by 1 base, with 4 bases of the junction left unmatched. The CDR3: CATSRVAGGLGTDTQYF. In DNA form, the CDR3 reads TGTGCCACCAGCAGAGTAGCGGGGGGGCTTGGCACAGATACGCAGTATTTT.

The chain links TRBV18 to TRBJ2-5; D unresolved. This CDR3 spans 15 amino acids. The V gene's germline CDR1 is KGHSH and CDR2 LQKENI. The V end lost 3 bases, the J end lost 4 bases, and 15 bases lay between the germline ends. The CDR3 reads CASSPQLTPGETQYF. In DNA form, the CDR3 reads TGTGCCAGCTCACCCCAACTGACTCCCGGAGAGACCCAGTACTTC.

This chain links TRBV2 with TRBJ2-5, with D uncertain. This CDR3 region has 14 residues. The germline CDR1 and CDR2 sequences are SNHLY and FYNNEI. Trimming took off 5 bases at V and 0 bases at J, with 10 bases between the two ends. CDR3 amino acids: CASSIGAYQETQYF. The CDR3 nucleotides read TGTGCCAGCAGTATCGGAGCGTACCAAGAGACCCAGTACTTC.

V and J are TRBV28 and TRBJ2-7; D may be TRBD2 (6 bases). The germline V and J ends were trimmed by 2 bases and 5 bases, with 13 bases remaining between them. CDR1 and CDR2 (germline): MDHEN, SYDVKM. CDR3 length: 14 residues. The CDR3 region has the DNA TGTGCCAGCAGTTTAAGTGCGGGGAGCCACGAGCAGTACTTC. Residues: CASSLSAGSHEQYF.

The chain joins TRBV6-2 or TRBV6-3 to TRBJ1-1; D gene ambiguous. V shed 6 bases and J shed 5 bases, with 16 bases lying between them. CDR1 and CDR2 (germline): MNHEY, SVGEGT. The CDR3 consists of 14 residues. The CDR3 region is CASSYVGSMTEAFF. CDR3 nucleotide sequence: TGTGCCAGCAGCTACGTTGGGTCGATGACTGAAGCTTTCTTT.

The CDR3 DNA sequence: TGTGCCAGCTCCGGACAGGGCGGCGGGGAGCTGTTTTTT. Residues: CASSGQGGGELFF. The chain uses TRBV18 and TRBJ2-2; TRBD1 agrees at 8 bases. The CDR3 runs to 13 residues. V was clipped by 6 bases and J by 7 bases; unmatched bases: 4. CDR1 KGHSH and CDR2 LQKENI come from the germline V gene.

V usage is TRBV5-1 and J usage is TRBJ2-3; D possibly corresponds to TRBD2 (5 bases). Germline CDR1 and CDR2: SGHRS and YFSETQ. The CDR3 sequence is 16 residues long. V lost 4 bases and J 0 bases, leaving 15 bases between the germline ends. As DNA, the CDR3 is TGCGCCAGCAGCCCCACCACCGCGGGCAGCACAGATACGCAGTATTTT. Protein sequence: CASSPTTAGSTDTQYF.

V usage is TRBV7-8 and J usage is TRBJ1-2; D possibly corresponds to TRBD1 (6 bases). Trimming removed 0 bases at V and 8 bases at J, with 16 bases between. There are 15 residues in the CDR3. Germline CDR1 reads SGHVS; CDR2 reads FQNEAQ. The CDR3, as DNA: TGTGCCAGCAGCTTAGCCCCGAGGGGGGGCGGCGGCTACACCTTC. It translates to CASSLAPRGGGGYTF.

This chain connects TRBV12-3 or TRBV12-4 to TRBJ2-1; 12 nucleotides agree with TRBD2. V dropped 6 bases and J dropped 3; count of bases not matched to a gene: 6. The CDR3 sequence is 16 residues long. DNA of the CDR3: TGTGCCAGCAGCCACAAACTAGCGGGGGGCTACAATGAGCAGTTCTTC. This encodes CASSHKLAGGYNEQFF.